A selection of T cell receptor beta chains follows, all from one sample in a study of T cell repertoires in cytomegalovirus infection. From the reads, TCRdb called clonotypes with MiXCR, one entry per CDR3 protein. Of about 740,000 distinct CDR3 sequences in the sample, roughly 35% were seen once. The sample consisted of PBMCs. These receptors all come from a human donor in good health (CMV status not recorded). Some clones in this sample may be carry-over from other donors' samples. The CDR3 runs from the conserved cysteine through the conserved F or W. The D gene is left open where the match is weak. Size is omitted from some rows. Given values are once, few, many or a class for expanded clones.

J gene,CDR3 length,V gene,clone size,D gene,CDR3 protein,CDR3 DNA
TRBJ1-5,13,TRBV7-2,many,.,CASSRLGNQPQHF,TGTGCCAGCAGCCGGTTGGGTAATCAGCCCCAGCATTTT
TRBJ1-2,10,TRBV20-1,.,.,CSARGGDLSF,TGCAGTGCTAGGGGAGGAGACCTTTCCTTC
TRBJ2-1,18,TRBV2,few,TRBD2,CASSEPGLAGGSYNEQFF,TGTGCCAGCAGTGAACCAGGACTAGCGGGCGGCTCCTACAATGAGCAGTTCTTC
TRBJ2-1,13,TRBV7-8,many,.,CASSLADGNEQFF,TGTGCCAGCAGCTTAGCAGACGGAAATGAGCAGTTCTTC
TRBJ2-7,19,TRBV6-1,once,.,CASSLDKWSLDLGSYEQYF,TGTGCCAGCAGCCTCGATAAGTGGAGTCTCGACTTGGGCTCCTACGAGCAGTACTTC
TRBJ2-1,14,TRBV7-2,many,TRBD1,CASSRRQGMNEQFF,TGTGCCAGCAGCAGACGACAGGGTATGAATGAGCAGTTCTTC
TRBJ2-7,15,TRBV5-6,few,TRBD1,CASSLLGTGKDEQYF,TGTGCCAGCAGCCTCCTAGGGACAGGGAAAGACGAGCAGTACTTC
TRBJ2-1,16,TRBV20-1,.,TRBD2,CSASRPGLAAYNEQFF,TGCAGTGCTAGCCGACCGGGACTAGCGGCTTACAATGAGCAGTTCTTC
TRBJ2-3,15,TRBV7-9,few,.,CASSSTASSTDTQYF,TGTGCCAGCAGCTCGACAGCCTCTAGCACAGATACGCAGTATTTT
TRBJ2-3,12,TRBV12-3/TRBV12-4,.,TRBD2,CASSTSGDTQYF,TGTGCCAGCAGTACTAGCGGAGATACGCAGTATTTT
TRBJ1-3,14,TRBV7-8,many,.,CATTRNLPGNTIYF,TGTGCCACGACCCGAAATCTCCCTGGAAACACCATATATTTT
TRBJ1-1,18,TRBV28,.,.,CASSSLARQGRGGTEAFF,TGTGCCAGCAGTTCGTTAGCGCGGCAGGGGCGAGGTGGCACTGAAGCTTTCTTT
TRBJ1-1,15,TRBV28,many,TRBD1,CASSLSLQGARRPFF,TGTGCCAGCAGTTTATCGTTACAGGGGGCGCGAAGACCTTTCTTT
TRBJ2-6,16,TRBV19,once,.,CASSIVGQPGANVLTF,TGTGCCAGTAGTATAGTCGGCCAACCTGGGGCCAACGTCCTGACTTTC
TRBJ2-1,17,TRBV6-2/TRBV6-3,.,.,CASSQLERESSYNEQFF,TGTGCCAGCAGTCAGCTGGAACGGGAGAGCTCCTACAATGAGCAGTTCTTC
TRBJ2-7,13,TRBV19,.,.,CASSMDSSYEQYF,TGTGCCAGTAGTATGGACAGCTCCTACGAGCAGTACTTC
TRBJ2-7,13,TRBV7-6,.,.,CASSLWNRDEQYF,TGTGCCAGCAGCCTATGGAACCGGGACGAGCAGTACTTC
TRBJ1-1,12,TRBV20-1,.,.,CSGEGGYTEAFF,TGCAGTGGAGAGGGAGGGTACACTGAAGCTTTCTTT
TRBJ1-5,14,TRBV12-3/TRBV12-4,.,.,CASSLAGRHQPQHF,TGTGCCAGCAGTTTAGCGGGACGGCATCAGCCCCAGCATTTT
TRBJ2-5,15,TRBV5-1,few,TRBD2,CASSTRTSGEETQYF,TGCGCCAGCAGCACCCGGACTAGCGGGGAAGAGACCCAGTACTTC
TRBJ2-3,14,TRBV7-7,.,.,CASSLRPPPDTQYF,TGTGCTAGCAGCTTAAGACCCCCTCCGGATACGCAGTATTTT
TRBJ2-7,15,TRBV9,.,.,CSISVAPGVSYEQYF,TGTTCCATCAGCGTAGCGCCAGGGGTCTCCTACGAGCAGTACTTC
TRBJ2-1,17,TRBV11-1,few,.,CASSFSWGTGSYNEQFF,TGTGCCAGCAGCTTCTCGTGGGGGACGGGCTCCTACAATGAGCAGTTCTTC
TRBJ2-7,16,TRBV5-1,few,TRBD1,CASSLAGTGGSYEQYF,TGCGCCAGCAGCTTGGCCGGGACAGGGGGCTCCTACGAGCAGTACTTC
TRBJ1-3,14,TRBV28,.,.,CASSPYSSGNTIYF,TGTGCCAGCAGTCCGTACAGCTCTGGAAACACCATATATTTT
TRBJ1-5,15,TRBV28,few,TRBD1,CASGDRRYSNQPQHF,TGTGCCAGCGGGGACAGGAGATATAGCAATCAGCCCCAGCATTTT
TRBJ1-4,12,TRBV7-6,few,TRBD1,CASSRGQGKTIF,TGTGCCAGCAGCCGCGGACAGGGCAAGACTATTTTT
TRBJ2-7,16,TRBV4-1,.,TRBD1,CASSQVRDRGPYEQYF,TGCGCCAGCAGCCAAGTCAGGGACAGGGGCCCCTACGAGCAGTACTTC
TRBJ1-2,13,TRBV7-4,.,.,CASSLGDAYGYTF,TGTGCCAGCAGCTTAGGGGACGCCTATGGCTACACCTTC
TRBJ1-2,14,TRBV12-3/TRBV12-4,few,.,CASSPPGLLVGYTF,TGTGCCAGCAGTCCCCCGGGACTCTTAGTTGGCTACACCTTC
TRBJ2-7,15,TRBV28,few,TRBD1,CASSGRDRGIDEQYF,TGTGCCAGCAGTGGCCGGGACAGGGGGATTGACGAGCAGTACTTC
TRBJ2-7,14,TRBV7-6,few,TRBD1,CASSHRQGPYEQYF,TGTGCCAGCAGCCATAGACAGGGCCCCTACGAGCAGTACTTC
TRBJ2-7,20,TRBV28,few,TRBD1,CEIYEKGGQGTRPTPYEQYF,TGTGAGATATATGAGAAAGGTGGACAGGGGACGCGGCCGACCCCCTACGAGCAGTACTTC
TRBJ2-7,14,TRBV28,few,TRBD2,CASSSSPASGGVDF,TGTGCCAGCAGTTCCTCTCCCGCTAGCGGGGGGGTTGACTTC
TRBJ1-4,14,TRBV7-9,.,.,CASSLVQGGEKLFF,TGTGCCAGCAGCTTAGTTCAGGGCGGTGAAAAACTGTTTTTT